The 6 T cell receptor beta chains below come from one sample, sequenced in a study of cytomegalovirus exposure and HLA in healthy donors. It was with 60 Vbeta and 13 Jbeta primers that the PCR ran. The method was immunoSEQ multiplex PCR; TCRdb's version includes in-frame clones alone and lacks a portion of them. The table has some 200,000 clones, roughly 68% seen once. The sample comprised PBMCs. These receptors were collected from a man aged 35 to 55 in good health and CMV-seropositive.

The rearrangement joins TRBV19 to TRBJ2-3, with 8 bases lining up with TRBD2. V lost 2 bases to trimming and J lost 2 bases; unmatched junction nucleotides: 9. The germline V gene encodes CDR1 LNHDA and CDR2 SQIVND (reference sequence). The CDR3 has 17 residues. The CDR3 is CASSIRGSGELTDTQYF. CDR3 DNA sequence: TGTGCCAGTAGTATAAGAGGTAGCGGGGAACTCACAGATACGCAGTATTTT. The complete variable domain, with remaining parts taken from reference TRBV19 and TRBJ2-3, reads DGGITQSPKYLFRKEGQNVTLSCEQNLNHDAMYWYRQDPGQGLRLIYYSQIVNDFQKGDIAEGYSVSREKKESFPLTVTSAQKNPTAFYLCASSIRGSGELTDTQYFGPGTRLTVL.

The gene calls are TRBV5-6 and TRBJ2-7; 7 nucleotides match TRBD2. Trimming removed 0 bases from V and 2 bases from J; junction bases left unmatched: 5. Germline V gives CDR1 SGHDT, CDR2 YYEEEE. The CDR3 totals 15 residues. The chain's CDR3 is CASSLDRLAPYEQYF. CDR3 nucleotides: TGTGCCAGCAGCTTGGATCGACTAGCACCCTACGAGCAGTACTTC.

This sequence joins TRBV5-1 and TRBJ1-4, with D possibly TRBD1 on 6 matching bases. Trimming removed 3 bases at V and 0 bases at J, with 9 bases between. Germline lookup yields CDR1 SGHRS and CDR2 YFSETQ. The CDR3 contains 15 residues. The CDR3 protein is CASSSGHTTNEKLFF. DNA for the CDR3: TGCGCCAGCAGCTCGGGACATACAACTAATGAAAAACTGTTTTTT.

V and J are TRBV28 and TRBJ2-1, with 11 bases aligning to TRBD2. The CDR3 runs 16 residues. Per the germline V gene, CDR1 is MDHEN and CDR2 is SYDVKM. J was trimmed by 8 bases and V by 2 bases; bases with no gene match: 8. CDR3 in amino acids: CASSLQLAGGGDEQFF. The CDR3, as DNA: TGTGCCAGCAGTTTACAGCTAGCGGGGGGAGGGGATGAGCAGTTCTTC.

This sequence joins TRBV9 and TRBJ2-1, with 10 nucleotides matching TRBD2. The junction had 12 bases not matched to a gene; V was cut back by 4 bases and J by 8 bases. This CDR3 comprises 16 residues. Per germline, CDR1 SGDLS and CDR2 YYNGEE. DNA of the CDR3: TGTGCCAGCAGCCCACACCTAGCGGGGGTTGATGATGAGCAGTTCTTC. Protein: CASSPHLAGVDDEQFF.

V gene TRBV9 combines with J gene TRBJ1-1, with TRBD1 as a possible D gene (6 bases). CDR3 length equals 14 residues. V gave up 3 bases and J gave up 0 bases, with 9 bases separating them. CDR1 is SGDLS and CDR2 is YYNGEE in the germline V gene. Written as DNA, the CDR3 is TGTGCCAGCAGCGGAGGACAGTTGAACACTGAAGCTTTCTTT. Residues: CASSGGQLNTEAFF.